These 30 T cell receptor beta chains originate from one sample sequenced in a study of blood T cell repertoires in COVID-19 (TCRdb year 2020). Libraries came from the immunoSEQ multiplex PCR assay. What TCRdb holds here is the immuneACCESS table cut down to in-frame rearrangements. Part of the clones is not present; checked against another copy, under half of the missing clones reflect an unresolved V gene, and the others are unexplained. The sample includes some 240,000 clones, with about 86% observed a single time. 3% to 4% of the sample comes from the top ten. The sequenced material came from PBMCs or T cells enriched from blood (not recorded which). The receptors here all came from a woman between 40 and 50 years old with acute COVID-19.

This clone showed up just once. V and J are TRBV7-9 and TRBJ2-1; 12 nucleotides align to TRBD2. V lost 4 bases, J lost 7 bases, and 5 bases stayed unmatched. CDR1 and CDR2 from the germline V gene are SEHNR and FQNEAQ (reference sequence). CDR3 size: 15 residues. CDR3 protein: CASSYGTSGRNEQFF. CDR3 in DNA: TGTGCCAGCAGCTACGGGACTAGCGGGCGGAATGAGCAGTTCTTC. Based on the CDR3 plus reference TRBV7-9 and TRBJ2-1, the full variable domain is DTGVSQNPRHKITKRGQNVTFRCDPISEHNRLYWYRQTLGQGPEFLTYFQNEAQLEKSRLLSDRFSAERPKGSFSTLEIQRTEQGDSAMYLCASSYGTSGRNEQFFGPGTRLTVL.

The genes are TRBV5-3 and TRBJ2-2; D unresolved. TRBV5-3 has ORF status, its function being uncertain. The length of the CDR3 is 15 residues. The V and J ends lost 0 bases and 4 bases respectively, with 10 bases between them. CDR3 residues: CARSLDPGSTGELFF. The CDR3 DNA reads TGTGCCAGAAGCTTGGATCCAGGCAGCACCGGGGAGCTGTTTTTT.

The rearrangement joins TRBV19 to TRBJ1-3; 8 bases are shared with TRBD1. The V and J ends lost 6 bases and 0 bases, in that order; junction bases with no gene match: 4. The germline gives CDR1 LNHDA, CDR2 SQIVND (reference sequence). CDR3 length: 15 amino acids. This CDR3 reads CASRDRALSGNTIYF. In DNA, the CDR3 is TGTGCCAGTAGGGACAGGGCCCTCTCTGGAAACACCATATATTTT.

V usage is TRBV7-2 and J usage is TRBJ1-6; D is uncertain. Germline V gene lookup returns CDR1 SGHTA and CDR2 FQGNSA. V dropped 5 bases and J dropped 9 bases, with 20 bases sitting between them. This CDR3 contains 16 residues. CDR3 in DNA: TGTGCCAGCAGCCCTCGGGCCTCCTCGGCGGGTTCACCCCTCCACTTT. Residues: CASSPRASSAGSPLHF.

The chain employs TRBV24-1 and TRBJ2-1; possibly TRBD2 for D (6 bases). This CDR3 is built from 19 residues. V lost 4 bases to trimming and J lost 0 bases, with 21 bases between them. CDR1 and CDR2 (germline): KGHDR, SFDVKD. CDR3 in amino acids: CATSDPSRDSTSSYNEQFF. In nucleotides, the CDR3 is TGTGCCACCAGTGACCCCAGCCGGGACTCCACGAGCTCCTACAATGAGCAGTTCTTC.

This chain links TRBV5-4 with TRBJ2-1; the match to TRBD1 covers 10 bases. Per germline, CDR1 SGHNT and CDR2 YYREEE (reference sequence). The trim removed 6 bases at V and 8 bases at J, leaving 5 bases unmatched. The CDR3 extends over 13 amino acids. This chain's CDR3 is CASIRDRGDEQFF. In DNA form, the CDR3 reads TGTGCCAGCATCCGGGACAGGGGAGATGAGCAGTTCTTC.

This chain connects TRBV5-6 to TRBJ1-2; D not resolved. Germline V CDR1 and CDR2: SGHDT, YYEEEE. The CDR3 runs 14 residues. The V gene lost 6 bases and the J gene lost 2 bases, with 14 bases spanning the gap. CDR3: CASTILGANYGYTF. CDR3 sequence (DNA): TGTGCCAGCACCATTTTGGGCGCGAACTATGGCTACACCTTC.

The genes are TRBV12-3 or TRBV12-4 and TRBJ2-7; 9 bases line up with TRBD1. The V and J ends lost 6 bases and 3 bases, in that order; junction bases with no gene match: 0. This CDR3 region has 12 residues. The CDR3 reads CASRGQGYEQYF. The CDR3 DNA follows: TGTGCCAGCAGGGGACAGGGCTACGAGCAGTACTTC.

The V call is TRBV7-8, the J call TRBJ2-4; TRBD2 matches 7 bases. The CDR3 has 16 amino acids. Germline-derived CDR1 and CDR2 are SGHVS and FQNEAQ. With V trimmed by 5 bases and J by 8 bases, 15 bases remained unmatched. The CDR3 loop is CASSPREARLTHIQYF. Here the CDR3 DNA reads TGTGCCAGCAGCCCTCGGGAGGCCAGATTAACGCACATTCAGTACTTC.

The chain combines TRBV14 with TRBJ2-1, with a possible D match to TRBD1 (7 bases). The V end lost 1 base, the J end lost 0 bases, and 22 bases lay between the germline ends. The V gene's germline CDR1 is SGHDN and CDR2 FVKESK. The length of the CDR3 is 20 residues. The CDR3 region is CASSQGTGLRDGGSYNEQFF. DNA of the CDR3: TGTGCCAGCAGCCAAGGGACAGGACTAAGAGACGGGGGCTCCTACAATGAGCAGTTCTTC.

The chain links TRBV5-5 to TRBJ2-7; D call uncertain. The V end was cut by 0 bases, the J end by 5 bases, with 9 bases between. The CDR3 is 13 amino acids. In germline, CDR1 is SGHKS, CDR2 YYEKEE (reference sequence). As DNA, the CDR3 is TGTGCCAGCAGCTTGGGAGGTTCGGACGAGCAGTACTTC. It encodes CASSLGGSDEQYF. Together with reference TRBV5-5 and TRBJ2-7, the CDR3 gives the full variable domain: DAGVTQSPTHLIKTRGQQVTLRCSPISGHKSVSWYQQVLGQGPQFIFQYYEKEERGRGNFPDRFSARQFPNYSSELNVNALLLGDSALYLCASSLGGSDEQYFGPGTRLTVT.

The V gene is TRBV5-1, the J gene TRBJ2-1; 11 bases are shared with TRBD2. The germline gives CDR1 SGHRS, CDR2 YFSETQ. Trimming at V came to 0 bases and at J to 0 bases, leaving 5 bases not matched to a gene. This CDR3 spans 18 amino acids. The CDR3 sequence: CASSLEGLAEGSYNEQFF. In nucleotides, the CDR3 is TGCGCCAGCAGCTTGGAGGGACTAGCGGAGGGCTCCTACAATGAGCAGTTCTTC.

The CDR3 sequence is CASSPQGVDEQYF. As DNA, the CDR3 is TGTGCCAGCAGCCCACAGGGCGTAGACGAGCAGTACTTC. The J gene is TRBJ2-7, the V gene TRBV12-3 or TRBV12-4; a possible D gene is TRBD1 (6 bases). Trimming took 6 bases from V and 5 from J, leaving 14 bases between them. The CDR3 runs 13 residues.

This clone was counted a single time. The chain is built from TRBV12-3 or TRBV12-4 and TRBJ2-7; the D is unclear. The CDR3 runs 13 residues. V was pared by 4 bases and J by 0 bases, with 7 bases between. CDR3 bases: TGTGCCAGCAGTTCTTCCTCCTCCTACGAGCAGTACTTC. Residues: CASSSSSSYEQYF.

The genes are TRBV4-1 and TRBJ2-1; perhaps TRBD1 as D (5 bases). The CDR3 is 14 residues long. V was pared by 1 base and J by 7 bases, with 11 bases between. The germline gives CDR1 MGHRA, CDR2 YSYEKL. This CDR3 is CASSQGGALNEQFF. Here the CDR3 DNA reads TGCGCCAGCAGCCAAGGGGGCGCTTTAAATGAGCAGTTCTTC.

The CDR3 bases are TGTGCCAGCAGCTTATCCGGGACTAGCGGGTACCGGGGTGAGCAGTTCTTC. Residues: CASSLSGTSGYRGEQFF. The V gene is TRBV5-6, the J gene TRBJ2-1; 12 bases are shared with TRBD2. The J segment lost 9 bases and the V segment lost 2 bases, leaving 12 bases of the junction unmatched. The CDR3 length is 17 residues. The germline V gene has CDR1 SGHDT and CDR2 YYEEEE.

The rearrangement uses TRBV7-3 and TRBJ2-1, with 8 bases that match TRBD2. Germline assignment: CDR1 SGHTA and CDR2 FQGTGA. The CDR3 totals 14 residues. Trimming at V came to 5 bases and at J to 3 bases, leaving 3 bases not matched to a gene. The CDR3 sequence is CASSPAGGYNEQFF. The CDR3 DNA is TGTGCCAGCAGCCCCGCGGGGGGCTACAATGAGCAGTTCTTC.

The chain uses TRBV19 and TRBJ2-3; 7 bases agree with TRBD2. The CDR3 is made up of 14 amino acids. Trimming took 9 bases from V and 2 from J; bases not matched to a gene: 8. Germline V gene sequence: CDR1 LNHDA, CDR2 SQIVND (reference sequence). CDR3 amino acids: CASRGVENTDTQYF. CDR3 nucleotide sequence: TGTGCCAGCCGGGGGGTGGAGAACACAGATACGCAGTATTTT.

This clone has only one observation. V is TRBV7-3 and J is TRBJ1-3; the match to TRBD1 covers 9 bases. The CDR3 length is 15 residues. The germline V gene encodes CDR1 SGHTA and CDR2 FQGTGA. V lost 5 bases to trimming and J lost 2 bases; unmatched junction nucleotides: 4. The CDR3 here is CASSPRTGAGNTIYF. The CDR3 nucleotides are TGTGCCAGCAGCCCGAGGACAGGGGCTGGAAACACCATATATTTT.

The chain uses TRBV5-1 and TRBJ1-1; D may be TRBD1 (5 bases). CDR3 size: 15 residues. Between the trimmed V and J ends, which lost 5 bases and 1 base, there was a span of 15 bases. Germline values: CDR1 SGHRS, CDR2 YFSETQ. The CDR3 DNA reads as TGCGCCAGCAGGGGGACTAATCAAGCGAACACTGAAGCTTTCTTT. Translating it yields CASRGTNQANTEAFF.

The rearrangement uses TRBV11-1 and TRBJ2-5, with 10 bases aligning to TRBD2. V lost 3 bases and J lost 1; bases outside the gene matches: 5. The CDR3 contains 16 residues. CDR1 is SGHAT and CDR2 is FQDESV in the germline V gene (reference sequence). Here the CDR3 reads CASSFGTSVGQETQYF. In DNA form, the CDR3 reads TGTGCCAGCAGCTTTGGGACTAGCGTTGGCCAAGAGACCCAGTACTTC.

The chain carries TRBV24-1 and TRBJ2-1, with D uncertain. CDR1 is KGHDR, CDR2 SFDVKD, per germline. The CDR3 length is 17 residues. Trimming removed 1 base from V and 0 bases from J, with 12 bases in between. CDR3 residues: CATSDFPGVSSYNEQFF. CDR3 nucleotide sequence: TGTGCCACCAGTGATTTCCCCGGAGTGAGCTCCTACAATGAGCAGTTCTTC.

This chain uses TRBV30 with TRBJ2-7, with D uncertain. The V and J ends lost 0 bases and 2 bases respectively, with 8 bases between them. The CDR3 consists of 13 residues. Germline V CDR1 and CDR2: GTSNPN, SVGIG (reference sequence). Here the CDR3 reads CAWSVDLAYEQYF. Written as DNA, the CDR3 is TGTGCCTGGAGTGTTGACCTAGCCTACGAGCAGTACTTC.

Only a few counts were recorded for this clone. The V call is TRBV3-1 (or the pseudogene TRBV3-2), the J call TRBJ2-5; no reliable D call. V lost 4 bases and J 4 bases, leaving 16 bases between the germline ends. Germline values: CDR1 LGHDT, CDR2 YNNKEL (reference sequence). The CDR3 runs to 15 residues. CDR3 protein: CASSPYRATPETQYF. CDR3 nucleotide sequence: TGTGCCAGCAGCCCATACAGAGCCACCCCAGAGACCCAGTACTTC.

The CDR3 reads CSASVLAGGNSYEQYF. CDR3 DNA sequence: TGCAGTGCTAGTGTGCTAGCGGGAGGAAACTCCTACGAGCAGTACTTC. V is TRBV20-1 and J is TRBJ2-7, with 11 nucleotides matching TRBD2. Trimming took 3 bases from V and 0 from J; bases not matched to a gene: 7. Germline V lookup: CDR1 DFQATT, CDR2 SNEGSKA (reference sequence). The CDR3 has 16 residues.

The chain couples TRBV6-5 to TRBJ2-7; TRBD2 matches at 7 bases. The length of the CDR3 is 15 residues. Trimming at V came to 9 bases and at J to 6 bases, leaving 17 bases not matched to a gene. The germline V gene has CDR1 MNHEY and CDR2 SVGAGI. CDR3 bases: TGTGCCAGTAATGTGGGAGGGGCCCCTCGCGGCGAGCAGTACTTC. Amino acids: CASNVGGAPRGEQYF.

V usage is TRBV5-6 and J usage is TRBJ2-7; perhaps TRBD2 as D (5 bases). V was trimmed by 6 bases and J by 4 bases, leaving 8 bases between them. In germline, CDR1 is SGHDT, CDR2 YYEEEE. The CDR3 length is 11 residues. The CDR3: CASTGGYEQYF. DNA for the CDR3: TGTGCCAGCACCGGCGGGTACGAGCAGTACTTC. Drawing the rest from reference TRBV5-6 and TRBJ2-7, the complete variable domain is DAGVTQSPTHLIKTRGQQVTLRCSPKSGHDTVSWYQQALGQGPQFIFQYYEEEERQRGNFPDRFSGHQFPNYSSELNVNALLLGDSALYLCASTGGYEQYFGPGTRLTVT.

The J gene is TRBJ1-2, the V gene TRBV2, with D perhaps matching TRBD1 (6 bases). Trimming took 5 bases from V and 7 from J, leaving 20 bases between them. Looked up from germline, CDR1 is SNHLY and CDR2 is FYNNEI. The CDR3 length is 15 residues. CDR3 protein: CASSFLPNREGGYTF. The CDR3 bases are TGTGCCAGCAGTTTCCTACCCAACAGGGAGGGTGGCTACACCTTC.

The V and J genes are TRBV5-1 and TRBJ2-5; the match to TRBD2 covers 9 bases. The V gene end was trimmed by 2 bases and the J gene end by 4 bases; junction bases not matched to a gene: 6. The CDR3 runs to 15 residues. CDR1 is SGHRS and CDR2 is YFSETQ in the germline V gene. In DNA, the CDR3 is TGCGCCAGCAGCTTTGTAGCGGGAGAGGGAGAGACCCAGTACTTC. Amino acids: CASSFVAGEGETQYF.

The rearrangement links TRBV29-1 to TRBJ1-1; a weak D match, TRBD1 (5 bases). There are 13 residues in the CDR3. Germline CDR1 reads SQVTM; CDR2 reads ANQGSEA. V was clipped by 4 bases and J by 5 bases, with 14 bases between them. The CDR3 region has the DNA TGCAGCGTTGTTACCGGGGGGAGAACTGAAGCTTTCTTT. It specifies CSVVTGGRTEAFF.